The 12 T cell receptor beta chains in this list originate from one sample, sequenced in a study of graft-versus-host responses after intestinal transplantation. Clones were read by immunoSEQ multiplex PCR, and TCRdb kept only the in-frame ones, dropping some. The top ten hold around 0.12% of the sample, which has some 130,000 clones, 85% to 95% seen once. No antigen has been assigned to these receptors. The starting material was unstimulated CD4+ T cells sorted from spleen or lymph node cells, obtained before intestinal transplant. The receptors come from a human donor who received an intestinal transplant.

The chain has TRBV4-1 and TRBJ2-3; 7 bases fit TRBD2. The V gene end was trimmed by 0 bases and the J gene end by 2 bases; junction bases not matched to a gene: 5. Per the germline V gene, CDR1 is MGHRA and CDR2 is YSYEKL. The CDR3 is 16 residues long. The CDR3 is CASSQEGGRYTDTQYF. CDR3 coding DNA: TGCGCCAGCAGCCAAGAGGGAGGGCGGTACACAGATACGCAGTATTTT.

This sequence joins TRBV7-9 and TRBJ2-7, with 13 bases aligning to TRBD2. V was clipped by 6 bases and J by 3 bases; unmatched bases: 5. CDR3 length equals 15 residues. Germline CDR1 reads SEHNR; CDR2 reads FQNEAQ (reference sequence). The CDR3 sequence is CASRGGTSGDYEQYF. DNA for the CDR3: TGTGCCAGCAGGGGAGGGACTAGCGGGGACTACGAGCAGTACTTC.

In this sample, this clone turned up once. The V gene is TRBV4-2, the J gene TRBJ2-1; the match to TRBD2 covers 9 bases. Germline loops: CDR1 LGHNA, CDR2 YNFKEQ. The CDR3 is 17 residues long. V gave up 0 bases and J gave up 7 bases; unmatched junction bases: 10. CDR3 sequence reads: CASSQERSGRRENEQFF. Here the CDR3 DNA reads TGTGCCAGCAGCCAAGAACGTAGCGGGAGAAGGGAAAATGAGCAGTTCTTC.

The chain recombines TRBV30 with TRBJ1-1; the D is unclear. Germline V lookup: CDR1 GTSNPN, CDR2 SVGIG (reference sequence). This CDR3 spans 14 amino acids. V was trimmed by 3 bases and J by 8 bases, leaving 19 bases between them. CDR3: CAWRGLLREGEAFF. CDR3 nucleotide sequence: TGTGCCTGGAGGGGTCTACTTCGCGAAGGGGAAGCTTTCTTT.

V is TRBV6-1 and J is TRBJ2-7; possibly TRBD1 for D (6 bases). The CDR3 spans 15 residues. CDR1 is MNHNS, CDR2 SASEGT, per germline. V dropped 8 bases and J dropped 7 bases, with 24 bases sitting between them. The CDR3 spells CASLMGAPEKGEQYF. CDR3 nucleotide sequence: TGTGCCAGCCTGATGGGGGCGCCCGAGAAGGGTGAGCAGTACTTC.

This clone occurred once. The chain couples TRBV11-3 to TRBJ2-3; no firm D call. CDR1 and CDR2 from the germline V gene are SGHNT and YENEEA. The CDR3 has 17 residues. Trimming left V 3 bases short and J 0 bases short, with 16 bases between. CDR3 amino acids: CASSLNPGGTSTDTQYF. CDR3 DNA sequence: TGTGCCAGCAGCTTGAATCCCGGCGGAACTAGCACAGATACGCAGTATTTT.

This chain joins TRBV5-1 and TRBJ1-1; 9 nucleotides match TRBD1. The CDR3 length is 13 residues. Germline V lookup: CDR1 SGHRS, CDR2 YFSETQ. Trimming took 7 bases from V and 0 from J; bases not matched to a gene: 1. CDR3 DNA: TGCGCCAGCCGGGACAGGGTGAACACTGAAGCTTTCTTT. Its translation is CASRDRVNTEAFF.

This clone was picked up one time. The gene calls are TRBV28 and TRBJ2-2, with 9 bases identical to TRBD1. Per the germline V gene, CDR1 is MDHEN and CDR2 is SYDVKM. The CDR3 is 16 residues long. The V gene end was trimmed by 4 bases and the J gene end by 8 bases; junction bases not matched to a gene: 11. The CDR3 spells CASSSPGQGFAGELFF. The CDR3 DNA is TGTGCCAGCAGTTCCCCGGGACAGGGTTTTGCGGGGGAGCTGTTTTTT.

The chain combines TRBV6-6 with TRBJ2-2, with 8 bases aligning to TRBD1. In germline, CDR1 is MNHNY, CDR2 SVGAGI (reference sequence). The ends lost 6 bases at V and 1 base at J; junction bases unmatched: 7. CDR3 length: 16 residues. This CDR3 is CASRPDRGGNTGELFF. The CDR3 nucleotides read TGTGCCAGCAGACCCGACAGGGGCGGGAACACCGGGGAGCTGTTTTTT.

The chain employs TRBV6-6 and TRBJ1-2; the D is unclear. The CDR3 covers 12 residues. CDR1 MNHNY and CDR2 SVGAGI come from the germline V gene (reference sequence). V was clipped by 2 bases and J by 8 bases, with 9 bases between them. The CDR3 protein is CASSYLNQGYTF. The CDR3 DNA reads as TGTGCCAGCAGTTACCTTAATCAGGGCTACACCTTC.

V and J are TRBV5-6 and TRBJ2-1; D is undetermined. CDR3 size: 12 residues. Germline V gene sequence: CDR1 SGHDT, CDR2 YYEEEE. V was clipped by 2 bases and J by 7 bases, with 7 bases between them. The chain's CDR3 is CASSLRLNEQFF. In DNA form, the CDR3 reads TGTGCCAGCAGCTTACGGTTAAATGAGCAGTTCTTC.

The rearrangement uses TRBV4-1 and TRBJ1-5, with unresolved D. Germline lookup yields CDR1 MGHRA and CDR2 YSYEKL. The V end was cut by 0 bases, the J end by 1 base, with 10 bases between. The CDR3 has 16 amino acids. The CDR3 loop is CASSQDAGRSNQPQHF. CDR3 nucleotide sequence: TGCGCCAGCAGCCAAGACGCGGGTCGGAGCAATCAGCCCCAGCATTTT.